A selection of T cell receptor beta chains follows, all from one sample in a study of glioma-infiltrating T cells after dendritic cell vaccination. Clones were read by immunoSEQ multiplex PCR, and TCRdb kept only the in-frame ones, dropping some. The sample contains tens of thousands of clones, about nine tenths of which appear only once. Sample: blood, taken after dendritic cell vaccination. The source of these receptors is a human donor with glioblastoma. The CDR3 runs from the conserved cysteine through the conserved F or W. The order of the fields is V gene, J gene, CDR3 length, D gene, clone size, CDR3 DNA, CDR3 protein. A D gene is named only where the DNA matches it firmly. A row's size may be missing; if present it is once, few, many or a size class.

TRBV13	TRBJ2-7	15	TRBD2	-	TGTGCCAGCAGCTCGGGACTAGCGGGCTTGGACGAGCAGTACTTC	CASSSGLAGLDEQYF
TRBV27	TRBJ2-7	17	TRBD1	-	TGTGCCAGCAGTTTGAAGCACCGGACAGGGGTGACCTACGAGCAGTACTTC	CASSLKHRTGVTYEQYF
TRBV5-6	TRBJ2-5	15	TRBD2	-	TGTGCCAGCAGCTTCGGACTAGACCTTGAAGAGACCCAGTACTTC	CASSFGLDLEETQYF
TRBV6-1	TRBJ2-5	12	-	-	TGTGCCACCGCGCCAACCCCAGAGACCCAGTACTTC	CATAPTPETQYF
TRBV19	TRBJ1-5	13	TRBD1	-	TGTGCCAGTAGTTGGGACAGCGATCAGCCCCAGCATTTT	CASSWDSDQPQHF
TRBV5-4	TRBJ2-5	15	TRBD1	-	TGTGCCAGCAGCTTCCGGGACAGGGGTCGGGAGACCCAGTACTTC	CASSFRDRGRETQYF
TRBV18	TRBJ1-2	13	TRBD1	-	TGTGCCAGCTCACAGACAGGGAACTATGGCTACACCTTC	CASSQTGNYGYTF
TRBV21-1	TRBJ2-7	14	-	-	TGTGCCAGCAGCAAAGATGACTGCTCCTACGAGCAGTACTTC	CASSKDDCSYEQYF
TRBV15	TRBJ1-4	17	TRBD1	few	TGTGCCACCAGCAGGGGGACCCGGGACAGGGGGCGCGAAAAACTGTTTTTT	CATSRGTRDRGREKLFF
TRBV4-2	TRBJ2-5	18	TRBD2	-	TGTGCCAGCAGCCAAGAACGATTGGGGGTAGCGGGGGAAGAGACCCAGTACTTC	CASSQERLGVAGEETQYF
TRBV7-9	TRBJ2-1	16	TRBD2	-	TGTGCCAGCAGCTTAGAGGCTAGCGGGAGCTACAATGAGCAGTTCTTC	CASSLEASGSYNEQFF
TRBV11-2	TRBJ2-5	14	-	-	TGTGCCAGCAGCTTAGATATAACCTCGGGGACCCAGTACTTC	CASSLDITSGTQYF
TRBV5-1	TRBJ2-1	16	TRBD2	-	TGCGCCAGCAGCTTGATTTGGCGGGGGAATGTCAATGAGCAGTTCTTC	CASSLIWRGNVNEQFF
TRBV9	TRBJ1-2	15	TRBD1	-	TGTGCCAGCAGCACGCGGGACAGGGCAGCCTATGGCTACACCTTC	CASSTRDRAAYGYTF
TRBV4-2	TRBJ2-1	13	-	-	TGTGCCAGCAGGGGGCCGGGGGGCACTGAGCAGTTCTTC	CASRGPGGTEQFF
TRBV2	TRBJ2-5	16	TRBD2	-	TGTGCCAGCAGCCTGGGACTAGCGGGAGGGCAAGAGACCCAGTACTTC	CASSLGLAGGQETQYF
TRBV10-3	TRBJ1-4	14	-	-	TGTGCCATCAGTGGGACGGGGTCTAATGAAAAACTGTTTTTT	CAISGTGSNEKLFF
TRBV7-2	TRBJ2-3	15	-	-	TGTGCCAGCAGCTTAGTCTTCGGGGTCACAGATACGCAGTATTTT	CASSLVFGVTDTQYF
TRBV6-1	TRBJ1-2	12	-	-	TGTGCCAGTAACCCAGGCTCTACAGGGCTCCACTTC	CASNPGSTGLHF
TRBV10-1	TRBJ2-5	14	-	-	TGCGCCAGCAGTGAGTCGACAACCGGGGGGACCCAGTACTTC	CASSESTTGGTQYF
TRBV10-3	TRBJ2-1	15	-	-	TGTGCCATCAGTGAGGATAGCGAGAGTCCGGATGAGCAGTTCTTC	CAISEDSESPDEQFF
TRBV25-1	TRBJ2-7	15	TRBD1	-	TGTGCCAGCAGTGATCCTCCGGGACAGGGGTACGAGCAGTACTTC	CASSDPPGQGYEQYF